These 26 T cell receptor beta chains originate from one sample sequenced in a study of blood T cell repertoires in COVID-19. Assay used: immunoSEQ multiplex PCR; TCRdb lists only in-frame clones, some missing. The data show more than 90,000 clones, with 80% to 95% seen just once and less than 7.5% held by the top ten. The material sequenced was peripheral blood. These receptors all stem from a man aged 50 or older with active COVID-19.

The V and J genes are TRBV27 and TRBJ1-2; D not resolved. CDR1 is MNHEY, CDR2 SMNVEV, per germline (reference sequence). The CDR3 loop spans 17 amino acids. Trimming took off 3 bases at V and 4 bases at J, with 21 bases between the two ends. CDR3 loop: CASSFRPPGGITYGYTF. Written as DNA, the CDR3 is TGTGCCAGCAGTTTTCGGCCGCCGGGTGGAATAACCTATGGCTACACCTTC.

The CDR3: CSASGLGGTNNEKLFF. The CDR3 DNA reads TGCAGTGCTAGTGGGTTGGGGGGGACGAATAATGAAAAACTGTTTTTT. The chain links TRBV20-1 to TRBJ1-4; tentative D call: TRBD1 (5 bases). The CDR3 contains 16 residues. Trimming shortened V by 3 bases and J by 4 bases, and 18 bases separated the two germline ends. Germline loops: CDR1 DFQATT, CDR2 SNEGSKA (reference sequence).

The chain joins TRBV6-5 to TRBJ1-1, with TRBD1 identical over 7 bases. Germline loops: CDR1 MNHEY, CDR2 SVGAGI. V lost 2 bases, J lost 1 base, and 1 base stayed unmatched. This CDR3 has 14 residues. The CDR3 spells CASSYAGGNTEAFF. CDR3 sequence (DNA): TGTGCCAGCAGTTACGCAGGGGGGAACACTGAAGCTTTCTTT.

The CDR3 coding sequence is TGCGCCAGCAGCTTGCAAACTAGCGGGAAGTACAATGAGCAGTTCTTC. Its protein is CASSLQTSGKYNEQFF. The V call is TRBV5-1, the J call TRBJ2-1, with 10 bases fitting TRBD2. J was trimmed by 4 bases and V by 1 base; bases with no gene match: 5. CDR1 and CDR2 from the germline V gene are SGHRS and YFSETQ. The CDR3 has 16 residues.

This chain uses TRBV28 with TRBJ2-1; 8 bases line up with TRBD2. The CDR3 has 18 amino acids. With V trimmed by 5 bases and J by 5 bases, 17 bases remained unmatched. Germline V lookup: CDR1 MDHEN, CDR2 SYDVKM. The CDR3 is CASSLPRGGGRANNEQFF. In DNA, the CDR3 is TGTGCCAGCAGTCTCCCCCGGGGGGGCGGGAGAGCTAACAATGAGCAGTTCTTC.

CDR3 sequence reads: CASSDSSYNEQFF. The CDR3, as DNA: TGTGCCAGCAGTGACAGCTCCTACAATGAGCAGTTCTTC. The chain employs TRBV19 and TRBJ2-1, with a weak D call TRBD1 (5 bases). V dropped 9 bases and J dropped 0 bases, with 9 bases sitting between them. This CDR3 is built from 13 residues. Germline V gene data show CDR1 as LNHDA and CDR2 as SQIVND (reference sequence).

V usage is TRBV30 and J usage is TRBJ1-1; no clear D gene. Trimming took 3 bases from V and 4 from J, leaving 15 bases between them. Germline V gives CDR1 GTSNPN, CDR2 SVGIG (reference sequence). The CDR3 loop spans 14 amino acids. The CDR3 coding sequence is TGTGCCTGGAGGGGATCCCCGGCGGGCACTGAAGCTTTCTTT. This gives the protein CAWRGSPAGTEAFF.

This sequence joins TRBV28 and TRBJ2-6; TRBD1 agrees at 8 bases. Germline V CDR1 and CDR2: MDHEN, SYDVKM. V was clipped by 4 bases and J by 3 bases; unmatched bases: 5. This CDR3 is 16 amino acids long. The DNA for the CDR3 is TGTGCCAGCAGTTCCCAGGGGGCGGGTGGGGCCAACGTCCTGACTTTC. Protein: CASSSQGAGGANVLTF.

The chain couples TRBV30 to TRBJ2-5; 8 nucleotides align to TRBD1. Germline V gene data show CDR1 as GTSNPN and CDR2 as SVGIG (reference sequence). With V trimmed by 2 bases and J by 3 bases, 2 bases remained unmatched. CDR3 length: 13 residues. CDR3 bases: TGTGCCTGGAGTAAGGACAGGGAAGAGACCCAGTACTTC. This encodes CAWSKDREETQYF. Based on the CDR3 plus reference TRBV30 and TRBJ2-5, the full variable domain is SQTIHQWPATLVQPVGSPLSLECTVEGTSNPNLYWYRQAAGRGLQLLFYSVGIGQISSEVPQNLSASRPQDRQFILSSKKLLLSDSGFYLCAWSKDREETQYFGPGTRLLVL.

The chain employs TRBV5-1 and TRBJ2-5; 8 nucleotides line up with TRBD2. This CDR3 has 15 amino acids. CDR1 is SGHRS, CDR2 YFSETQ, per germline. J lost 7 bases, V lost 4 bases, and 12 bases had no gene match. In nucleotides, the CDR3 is TGCGCCAGCAGCCCCCGGGGTAGCGGGGAGGGGACCCAGTACTTC. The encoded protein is CASSPRGSGEGTQYF.

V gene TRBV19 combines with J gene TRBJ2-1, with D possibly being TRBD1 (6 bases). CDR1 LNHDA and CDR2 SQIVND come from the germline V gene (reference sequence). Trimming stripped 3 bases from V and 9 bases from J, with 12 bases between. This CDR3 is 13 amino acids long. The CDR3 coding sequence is TGTGCCAGTAGTATCTTAGAGGGGGTTGAGCAGTTCTTC. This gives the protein CASSILEGVEQFF.

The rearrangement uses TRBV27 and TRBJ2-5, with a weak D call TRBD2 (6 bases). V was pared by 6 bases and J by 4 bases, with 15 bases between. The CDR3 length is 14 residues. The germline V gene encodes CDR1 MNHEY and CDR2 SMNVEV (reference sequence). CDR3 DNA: TGTGCCAGCAGGCTCACCGGGACTCGAGAGACCCAGTACTTC. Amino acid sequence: CASRLTGTRETQYF.

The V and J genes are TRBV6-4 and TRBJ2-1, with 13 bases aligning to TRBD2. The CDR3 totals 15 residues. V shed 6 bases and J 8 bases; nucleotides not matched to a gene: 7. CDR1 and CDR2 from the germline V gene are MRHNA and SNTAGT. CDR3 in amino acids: CASSKLAGGADEQFF. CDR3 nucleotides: TGTGCCAGCAGCAAACTAGCGGGGGGGGCTGATGAGCAGTTCTTC.

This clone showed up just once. The CDR3 DNA is TGTGCCAGCACTAAAGGGGTGTACTCTGGAAACACCATATATTTT. Translated, it gives CASTKGVYSGNTIYF. The genes are TRBV2 and TRBJ1-3; possibly TRBD1 for D (5 bases). This CDR3 contains 15 residues. Germline V lookup: CDR1 SNHLY, CDR2 FYNNEI. Trimming stripped 7 bases from V and 0 bases from J, with 13 bases between.

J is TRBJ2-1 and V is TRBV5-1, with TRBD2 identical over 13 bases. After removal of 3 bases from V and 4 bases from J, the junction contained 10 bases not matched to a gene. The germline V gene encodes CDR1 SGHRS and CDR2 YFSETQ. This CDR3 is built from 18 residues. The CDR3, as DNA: TGCGCCAGCAGCTCGGTAGGACTAGCGGGAGTGTATTACAATGAGCAGTTCTTC. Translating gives CASSSVGLAGVYYNEQFF.

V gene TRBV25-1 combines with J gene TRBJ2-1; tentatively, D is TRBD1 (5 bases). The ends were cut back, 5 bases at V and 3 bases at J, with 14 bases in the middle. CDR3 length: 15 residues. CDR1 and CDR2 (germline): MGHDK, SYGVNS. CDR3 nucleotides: TGTGCCAGCAGTTTGGTCGGACACGACTACAATGAGCAGTTCTTC. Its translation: CASSLVGHDYNEQFF.

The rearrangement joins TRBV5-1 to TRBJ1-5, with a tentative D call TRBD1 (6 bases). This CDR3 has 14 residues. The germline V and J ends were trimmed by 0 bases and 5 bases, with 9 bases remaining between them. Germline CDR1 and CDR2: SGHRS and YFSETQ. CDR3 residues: CASSLGGTHQPQHF. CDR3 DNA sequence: TGCGCCAGCAGCTTGGGGGGGACACATCAGCCCCAGCATTTT.

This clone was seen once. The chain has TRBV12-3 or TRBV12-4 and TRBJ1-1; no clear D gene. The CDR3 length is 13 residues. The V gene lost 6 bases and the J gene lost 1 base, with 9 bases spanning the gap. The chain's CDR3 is CASSARRNTEAFF. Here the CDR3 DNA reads TGTGCCAGCAGCGCCCGTAGGAACACTGAAGCTTTCTTT.

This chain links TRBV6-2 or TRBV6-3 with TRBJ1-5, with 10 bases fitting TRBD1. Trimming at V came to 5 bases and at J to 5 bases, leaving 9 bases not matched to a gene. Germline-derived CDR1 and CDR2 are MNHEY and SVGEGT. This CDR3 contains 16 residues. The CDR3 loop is CASSTVTGQGYQPQHF. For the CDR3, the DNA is TGTGCCAGCAGTACAGTCACGGGACAGGGGTATCAGCCCCAGCATTTT.

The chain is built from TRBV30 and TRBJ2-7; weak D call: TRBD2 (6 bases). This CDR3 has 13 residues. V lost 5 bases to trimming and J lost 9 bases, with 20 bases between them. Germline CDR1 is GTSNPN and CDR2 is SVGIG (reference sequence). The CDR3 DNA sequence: TGTGCCTGGGGGCGGGCGGGAAATGGAGGGCAGTACTTC. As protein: CAWGRAGNGGQYF.

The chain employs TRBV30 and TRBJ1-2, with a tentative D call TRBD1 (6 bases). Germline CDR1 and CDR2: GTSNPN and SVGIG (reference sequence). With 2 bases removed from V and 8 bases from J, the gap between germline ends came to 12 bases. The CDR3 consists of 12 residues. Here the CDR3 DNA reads TGTGCCTGGAGTCTGGGGGCCGGGGGCTACACCTTC. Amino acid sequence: CAWSLGAGGYTF.

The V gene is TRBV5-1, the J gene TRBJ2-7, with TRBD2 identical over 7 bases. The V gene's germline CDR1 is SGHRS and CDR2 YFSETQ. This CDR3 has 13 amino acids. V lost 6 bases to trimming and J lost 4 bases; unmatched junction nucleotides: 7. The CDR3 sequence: CASTPSGTYEQYF. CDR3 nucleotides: TGCGCCAGCACCCCGAGCGGGACTTACGAGCAGTACTTC.

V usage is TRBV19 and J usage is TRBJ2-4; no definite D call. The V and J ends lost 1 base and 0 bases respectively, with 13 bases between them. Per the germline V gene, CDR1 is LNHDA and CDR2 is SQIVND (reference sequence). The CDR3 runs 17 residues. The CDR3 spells CASSIVESLIAKNIQYF. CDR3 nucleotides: TGTGCCAGTAGTATAGTGGAGAGTTTAATAGCCAAAAACATTCAGTACTTC.

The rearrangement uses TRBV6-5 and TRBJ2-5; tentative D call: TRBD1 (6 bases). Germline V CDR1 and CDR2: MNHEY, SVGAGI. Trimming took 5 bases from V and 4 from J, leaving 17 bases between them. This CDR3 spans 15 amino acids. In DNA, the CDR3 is TGTGCCAGCAGTACCCGGCCAGGGGTCCGAGAGACCCAGTACTTC. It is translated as CASSTRPGVRETQYF.

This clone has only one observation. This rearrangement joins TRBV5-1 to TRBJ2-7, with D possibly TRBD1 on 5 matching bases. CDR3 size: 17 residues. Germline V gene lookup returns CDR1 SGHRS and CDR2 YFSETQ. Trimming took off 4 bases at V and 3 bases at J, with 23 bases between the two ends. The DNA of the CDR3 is TGCGCCAGCAGCCCTCAAGGGCGTTCAGGGCAGATCTACGAGCAGTACTTC. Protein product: CASSPQGRSGQIYEQYF. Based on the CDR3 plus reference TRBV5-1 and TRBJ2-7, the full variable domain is KAGVTQTPRYLIKTRGQQVTLSCSPISGHRSVSWYQQTPGQGLQFLFEYFSETQRNKGNFPGRFSGRQFSNSRSEMNVSTLELGDSALYLCASSPQGRSGQIYEQYFGPGTRLTVT.

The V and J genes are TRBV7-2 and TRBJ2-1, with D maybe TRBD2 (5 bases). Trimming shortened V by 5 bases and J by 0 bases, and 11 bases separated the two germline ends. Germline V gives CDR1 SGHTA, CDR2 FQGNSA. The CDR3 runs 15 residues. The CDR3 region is CASSPLGSSYNEQFF. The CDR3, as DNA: TGTGCCAGCAGCCCCCTTGGGAGCTCCTACAATGAGCAGTTCTTC. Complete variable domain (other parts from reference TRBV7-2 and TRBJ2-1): GAGVSQSPSNKVTEKGKDVELRCDPISGHTALYWYRQSLGQGLEFLIYFQGNSAPDKSGLPSDRFSAERTGGSVSTLTIQRTQQEDSAVYLCASSPLGSSYNEQFFGPGTRLTVL.